The clone carrying this TCR beta chain was picked up a small number of times. Its antigen is unknown. This sample was included in a study of OX40 agonist ivuxolimab in advanced cancers. Study outcomes and limitations: Partial responders at 0.1-3.0 mg/kg showed near-lowest clonal expansion.

The ends were cut back, 6 bases at V and 1 base at J, with 16 bases in the middle. CDR1 is MNHNS, CDR2 SASEGT, per germline. This CDR3 spans 15 amino acids. Using immunoSEQ multiplex PCR, the repertoire was profiled, and TCRdb retains in-frame clones only, with some absent. The sample contains 65,000 to 85,000 clones, 70% to 90% of which appear only once. The TCR originated in an adult with an advanced solid tumor such as melanoma, head and neck, liver or kidney cancer. This sample comprised CD4+ or CD8+ T cells sorted from blood, obtained in a trial of the OX40 agonist ivuxolimab. V is TRBV6-1 and J is TRBJ2-7; D is perhaps TRBD1 or TRBD2 (6 bases each). DNA for the CDR3: TGTGCCAGCAGAGGGGGGTCCCACGATTCCTACGAGCAGTACTTC. Its translation: CASRGGSHDSYEQYF.